This T cell receptor (beta chain) originates from a study of T cell clusters in autoimmune cytopenias. One tube held mixed TRB-A and TRB-B primer pools for touch-down PCR. TCRdb re-called the multiplex PCR reads and gives one entry per CDR3 protein, without DNA. In all, the sample yields under 8,000 distinct CDR3 sequences. Each sample's input was around 270 ng genomic DNA, 38,000 or so genome equivalents. The CDR3 length is 14 residues. Germline CDR1 reads LNHDA; CDR2 reads SQIVND (reference sequence). The same sample was also used in a study of T cell repertoires in aging, cancer and after chemotherapy.

Sequenced input: peripheral blood. This sequence originates from a human donor in good health. The J gene is TRBJ1-1, the V gene TRBV19; the TCRdb call, TRBD1, lacks DNA for checking. CDR3 in amino acids: CASSIRQGATEAFF.